This T cell receptor (beta chain) emerged from a study of cytomegalovirus exposure and HLA in healthy donors. The PCR made use of 60 Vbeta and 13 Jbeta primers. Profiling relied on immunoSEQ multiplex PCR, and the TCRdb table lists in-frame clones only, not all of them. Of 250,000 to 350,000 clones in the sample, around 86% were seen once. This clone was observed a handful of times. The germline CDR1 and CDR2 sequences are MNHEY and SVGAGI. The CDR3 is 15 residues long. The trim removed 4 bases at V and 5 bases at J, leaving 10 bases unmatched. Sequencing was done on a sample of PBMCs. This receptor was identified in a man aged 40-49 years in good health and CMV-seropositive. The V call is TRBV6-5, the J call TRBJ2-7, with TRBD2 matching 8 bases. CDR3 sequence (DNA): TGTGCCAGCAGTTCGCGACTAGCGTCAGTCCACGAGCAGTACTTC. This codes for CASSSRLASVHEQYF.